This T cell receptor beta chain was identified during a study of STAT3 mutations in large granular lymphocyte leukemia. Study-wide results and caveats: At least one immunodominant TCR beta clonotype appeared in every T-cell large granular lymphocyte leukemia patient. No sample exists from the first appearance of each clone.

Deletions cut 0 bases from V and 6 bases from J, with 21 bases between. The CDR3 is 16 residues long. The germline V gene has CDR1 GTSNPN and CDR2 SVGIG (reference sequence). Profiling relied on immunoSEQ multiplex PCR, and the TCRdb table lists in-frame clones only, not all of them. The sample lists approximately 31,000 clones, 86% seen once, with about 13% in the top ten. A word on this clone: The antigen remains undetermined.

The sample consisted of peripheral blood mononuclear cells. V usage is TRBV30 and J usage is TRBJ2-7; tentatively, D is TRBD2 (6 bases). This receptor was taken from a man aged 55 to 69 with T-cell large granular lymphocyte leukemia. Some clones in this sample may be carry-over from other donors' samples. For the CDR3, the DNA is TGTGCCTGGAGTGTAGCCCGAAACCCGGTGGGAGGCGAGCAGTACTTC. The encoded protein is CAWSVARNPVGGEQYF. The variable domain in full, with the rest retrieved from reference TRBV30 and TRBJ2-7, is SQTIHQWPATLVQPVGSPLSLECTVEGTSNPNLYWYRQAAGRGLQLLFYSVGIGQISSEVPQNLSASRPQDRQFILSSKKLLLSDSGFYLCAWSVARNPVGGEQYFGPGTRLTVT.